The next 25 T cell receptor beta chains were all read from a single sample in a study of T cell changes during pregnancy in multiple sclerosis. This table comes from immunoSEQ multiplex PCR, and its TCRdb copy is limited to in-frame clones, with some not included. The table shows 45,000 to 70,000 clones, with about 91% occurring only once. Sequencing was performed on CD4+ T cells from peripheral blood mononuclear cells, taken in the second trimester of pregnancy. The receptors here all came from a female donor with multiple sclerosis, enrolled in a pregnancy study.

The rearrangement uses TRBV28 and TRBJ1-5; D not resolved. V lost 3 bases and J lost 0, with 18 bases in between. The length of the CDR3 is 18 residues. CDR1 and CDR2 from the germline V gene are MDHEN and SYDVKM. CDR3 DNA: TGTGCCAGCAGTTTTGATATCGGTTCACGGTATAGCAATCAGCCCCAGCATTTT. It specifies CASSFDIGSRYSNQPQHF. Full variable domain (outside the CDR3, taken from reference TRBV28 and TRBJ1-5): DVKVTQSSRYLVKRTGEKVFLECVQDMDHENMFWYRQDPGLGLRLIYFSYDVKMKEKGDIPEGYSVSREKKERFSLILESASTNQTSMYLCASSFDIGSRYSNQPQHFGDGTRLSIL.

This chain links TRBV19 with TRBJ2-5; D may be TRBD2 (6 bases). CDR1 is LNHDA, CDR2 SQIVND, per germline (reference sequence). CDR3 length: 15 amino acids. Trimming removed 3 bases from V and 3 bases from J, with 14 bases in between. The CDR3 DNA reads TGTGCCAGTAGTATGGAGGGACTGCAAGAAGAGACCCAGTACTTC. Translation: CASSMEGLQEETQYF.

The CDR3 protein is CASSYGQGQDYGYTF. CDR3 bases: TGTGCCAGCAGCTATGGACAGGGGCAAGACTATGGCTACACCTTC. This chain joins TRBV7-9 and TRBJ1-2; TRBD1 matches 9 bases. This CDR3 has 15 amino acids. Germline CDR1 and CDR2: SEHNR and FQNEAQ (reference sequence). V lost 4 bases and J lost 3; bases outside the gene matches: 6. Based on the CDR3 plus reference TRBV7-9 and TRBJ1-2, the full variable domain is DTGVSQNPRHKITKRGQNVTFRCDPISEHNRLYWYRQTLGQGPEFLTYFQNEAQLEKSRLLSDRFSAERPKGSFSTLEIQRTEQGDSAMYLCASSYGQGQDYGYTFGSGTRLTVV.

The chain uses TRBV30 and TRBJ1-5; tentative D call: TRBD1 (5 bases). CDR3 length: 14 amino acids. The germline V and J ends were trimmed by 2 bases and 6 bases, with 14 bases remaining between them. Germline loops: CDR1 GTSNPN, CDR2 SVGIG (reference sequence). The CDR3 coding sequence is TGTGCCTGGAGTCTACCCCGGGGGATTCAGCCCCAGCATTTT. This gives the protein CAWSLPRGIQPQHF.

The chain joins TRBV7-6 to TRBJ1-3; TRBD1 agrees at 9 bases. The CDR3 totals 14 residues. The ends lost 5 bases at V and 3 bases at J; junction bases unmatched: 2. Per the germline V gene, CDR1 is SGHVS and CDR2 is FNYEAQ. In nucleotides, the CDR3 is TGTGCCAGCAGCGACAGGGGGGTTGGAAACACCATATATTTT. It yields the protein CASSDRGVGNTIYF.

The chain links TRBV6-1 to TRBJ2-7; D perhaps matches TRBD1 (6 bases). Germline-derived CDR1 and CDR2 are MNHNS and SASEGT. The ends were cut back, 0 bases at V and 0 bases at J, with 12 bases in the middle. The CDR3 contains 16 residues. This CDR3 reads CASSEAGAMSSYEQYF. The CDR3 coding sequence is TGTGCCAGCAGTGAAGCGGGGGCCATGAGCTCCTACGAGCAGTACTTC.

The rearrangement joins TRBV11-2 to TRBJ1-6, with unresolved D. There are 14 residues in the CDR3. Per germline, CDR1 SGHAT and CDR2 FQNNGV. Trimming removed 5 bases from V and 9 bases from J, with 14 bases in between. Here the CDR3 DNA reads TGTGCCAGCAGCCGGCGGGCCCTTGGTTCACCCCTCCACTTT. Translating it yields CASSRRALGSPLHF.

This rearrangement joins TRBV6-6 to TRBJ2-5, with 11 nucleotides matching TRBD2. Trimming cost V 6 bases and J 5 bases; bases outside gene matches: 8. Germline V gives CDR1 MNHNY, CDR2 SVGAGI (reference sequence). The CDR3 loop spans 15 amino acids. For the CDR3, the DNA is TGTGCCAGCAGGTCACTAGCGGGAGATCGGGAGACCCAGTACTTC. The encoded protein is CASRSLAGDRETQYF.

This chain connects TRBV14 to TRBJ2-7, with 9 bases fitting TRBD2. V shed 1 base, J shed 4 bases, and the junction held 5 bases outside the gene matches. Per the germline V gene, CDR1 is SGHDN and CDR2 is FVKESK. The CDR3 consists of 15 residues. The CDR3 reads CASSQGLAGVYEQYF. The CDR3 DNA sequence: TGTGCCAGCAGCCAAGGGTTAGCGGGAGTGTACGAGCAGTACTTC.

The count of this clone is one. The V and J genes are TRBV18 and TRBJ2-7; no clear D. CDR1 is KGHSH and CDR2 is LQKENI in the germline V gene. Trimming left V 4 bases short and J 2 bases short, with 15 bases between. This CDR3 is 15 amino acids long. The CDR3, as DNA: TGTGCCAGCTCACTTGGGCAGCCGGCCACCTACGAGCAGTACTTC. Translating it yields CASSLGQPATYEQYF.

The chain combines TRBV7-8 with TRBJ1-5; TRBD1 might be the D (6 bases). This CDR3 has 15 amino acids. The germline V and J ends were trimmed by 1 base and 8 bases, with 15 bases remaining between them. Germline V gives CDR1 SGHVS, CDR2 FQNEAQ. DNA for the CDR3: TGTGCCAGCAGCTTAGACGGGGGGGCGTTTAAGCCCCAGCATTTT. Translating gives CASSLDGGAFKPQHF.

This clone was observed many times. This sequence joins TRBV19 and TRBJ2-1, with TRBD1 matching 7 bases. The CDR3 sequence is 9 residues long. Germline CDR1 LNHDA, CDR2 SQIVND (reference sequence). Unmatched junction bases numbered 1, after V lost 11 bases and J lost 9 bases. CDR3 DNA: TGTGCCTCAGGGGGTGAGCAGTTCTTC. It encodes CASGGEQFF.

The V gene is TRBV10-3, the J gene TRBJ2-1, with D possibly being TRBD1 (5 bases). Trimming removed 2 bases from V and 12 bases from J, with 14 bases in between. Germline lookup yields CDR1 ENHRY and CDR2 SYGVKD. CDR3 length: 13 residues. This CDR3 is CAISEGREVGQFF. The CDR3 coding sequence is TGTGCCATCAGTGAGGGCAGGGAAGTTGGGCAGTTCTTC.

The chain employs TRBV7-3 and TRBJ2-3, with 8 bases fitting TRBD2. The J segment lost 7 bases and the V segment lost 4 bases, leaving 7 bases of the junction unmatched. This CDR3 is 14 amino acids long. Germline lookup yields CDR1 SGHTA and CDR2 FQGTGA. DNA of the CDR3: TGTGCCAGCAGCTACTCGGGGGGGTTGAATACGCAGTATTTT. It codes for CASSYSGGLNTQYF.

In this sample, this clone turned up once. The CDR3 nucleotides read TGTGCCAGCAGCTTGATAGCGGGACTCTACAATGAGCAGTTCTTC. This sequence encodes CASSLIAGLYNEQFF. The rearrangement uses TRBV7-3 and TRBJ2-1, with 8 nucleotides matching TRBD2. The trim removed 3 bases at V and 3 bases at J, leaving 4 bases unmatched. This CDR3 has 15 residues. The germline gives CDR1 SGHTA, CDR2 FQGTGA.

This chain links TRBV5-1 with TRBJ2-1; 13 bases agree with TRBD2. Germline V lookup: CDR1 SGHRS, CDR2 YFSETQ. V gave up 3 bases and J gave up 8 bases; unmatched junction bases: 11. The CDR3 contains 17 residues. The CDR3 coding sequence is TGCGCCAGCAGCTACGGACTAGCGGGAGCCCTGGGTTATGAGCAGTTCTTC. Its translation is CASSYGLAGALGYEQFF.

This chain uses TRBV19 with TRBJ1-3; TRBD1 might be the D (5 bases). The CDR3 is made up of 15 amino acids. Trimming removed 1 base from V and 0 bases from J, with 7 bases in between. Germline CDR1 reads LNHDA; CDR2 reads SQIVND (reference sequence). Here the CDR3 reads CASSIARASGNTIYF. In nucleotides, the CDR3 is TGTGCCAGTAGTATAGCCAGGGCCTCTGGAAACACCATATATTTT. The variable domain in full, completed from reference TRBV19 and TRBJ1-3, reads DGGITQSPKYLFRKEGQNVTLSCEQNLNHDAMYWYRQDPGQGLRLIYYSQIVNDFQKGDIAEGYSVSREKKESFPLTVTSAQKNPTAFYLCASSIARASGNTIYFGEGSWLTVV.

This chain uses TRBV5-1 with TRBJ2-1; D may be TRBD1 (5 bases). V lost 0 bases to trimming and J lost 1 base, with 11 bases between them. Germline CDR1 and CDR2: SGHRS and YFSETQ. This CDR3 has 16 amino acids. The CDR3 nucleotides are TGCGCCAGCAGCTTGGACCCAGGGCGGTCCTACAATGAGCAGTTCTTC. Protein sequence: CASSLDPGRSYNEQFF.

The CDR3, as DNA: TGTGCCAGCAAGAGGCGGGATGGGTCCTACAATGAGCAGTTCTTC. Encoded protein: CASKRRDGSYNEQFF. The chain has TRBV2 and TRBJ2-1, with D possibly matching TRBD2 (6 bases). Per the germline V gene, CDR1 is SNHLY and CDR2 is FYNNEI. The CDR3 runs to 15 residues. The V end lost 7 bases, the J end lost 1 base, and 14 bases lay between the germline ends. The full variable domain, rest sourced from reference TRBV2 and TRBJ2-1, is EPEVTQTPSHQVTQMGQEVILRCVPISNHLYFYWYRQILGQKVEFLVSFYNNEISEKSEIFDDQFSVERPDGSNFTLKIRSTKLEDSAMYFCASKRRDGSYNEQFFGPGTRLTVL.

The rearrangement links TRBV5-1 to TRBJ2-3, with TRBD2 matching over 9 bases. This CDR3 has 15 residues. Losses at the gene ends were 4 bases for V and 1 base for J; bases not matched to a gene: 4. Germline V gene data show CDR1 as SGHRS and CDR2 as YFSETQ. The CDR3 DNA reads TGCGCCAGCAGCCCACGGACTAGCGGCACAGATACGCAGTATTTT. Translated: CASSPRTSGTDTQYF.

This chain joins TRBV29-1 and TRBJ1-2; the D gene is possibly TRBD1 (6 bases). Looked up from germline, CDR1 is SQVTM and CDR2 is ANQGSEA. CDR3 size: 11 residues. V lost 3 bases and J 5 bases, leaving 7 bases between the germline ends. In DNA form, the CDR3 reads TGCAGCGTTGATGGACAGTATGGCTACACCTTC. It codes for CSVDGQYGYTF.

The chain uses TRBV5-5 and TRBJ1-4, with 9 bases matching TRBD1. J was trimmed by 6 bases and V by 4 bases; bases with no gene match: 4. There are 14 residues in the CDR3. Germline-derived CDR1 and CDR2 are SGHKS and YYEKEE (reference sequence). In DNA, the CDR3 is TGTGCCAGCAGCCAGGGGGACAGGGATGAAAAACTGTTTTTT. It encodes CASSQGDRDEKLFF.

For the CDR3, the DNA is TGTGCCAGCAGCCCCCAGGCACTAGCGTCCGGGGAGCTGTTTTTT. This codes for CASSPQALASGELFF. V is TRBV7-9 and J is TRBJ2-2; 7 bases line up with TRBD2. Germline trimming cut 5 bases from V and 6 bases from J; bases unmatched to any gene: 9. Germline V gene data show CDR1 as SEHNR and CDR2 as FQNEAQ (reference sequence). CDR3 size: 15 residues.

This clone has a handful of counts. The rearrangement uses TRBV27 and TRBJ1-1, with D perhaps matching TRBD1 (5 bases). The germline V and J ends were trimmed by 3 bases and 5 bases, with 13 bases remaining between them. Germline V gene sequence: CDR1 MNHEY, CDR2 SMNVEV (reference sequence). CDR3 length: 14 amino acids. The CDR3 is CASSLWGLGTEAFF. CDR3 DNA sequence: TGTGCCAGCAGTTTGTGGGGACTTGGTACTGAAGCTTTCTTT.

This chain uses TRBV28 with TRBJ1-3; no definite D call. Trimming stripped 3 bases from V and 4 bases from J, with 16 bases between. This CDR3 contains 16 residues. Germline lookup yields CDR1 MDHEN and CDR2 SYDVKM. The CDR3 loop is CASSFAGTTPGNTIYF. Here the CDR3 DNA reads TGTGCCAGCAGTTTTGCAGGCACGACGCCCGGAAACACCATATATTTT.